Each of the 31 T cell receptor beta chains below was sequenced from the same sample in a study of control samples from healthy donors and cancer patients. Method: immunoSEQ multiplex PCR; TCRdb's copy keeps in-frame clones and lacks some. The data show around 140,000 clones, over 85% seen once. Sample: PBMCs. All receptors derive from a man aged 45-60 years with head and neck cancer.

V and J are TRBV11-1 and TRBJ1-1; possible D gene TRBD1, 5 bases. From germline, CDR1 is SGHAT and CDR2 FQDESV (reference sequence). CDR3 size: 13 residues. The V end lost 6 bases, the J end lost 2 bases, and 10 bases lay between the germline ends. The DNA for the CDR3 is TGTGCCAGCAGTTTTACAGGTAACACTGAAGCTTTCTTT. Translated, it gives CASSFTGNTEAFF.

The chain carries TRBV28 and TRBJ2-7; weak D call: TRBD1 (6 bases). The V end lost 1 base, the J end lost 0 bases, and 13 bases lay between the germline ends. CDR1 MDHEN and CDR2 SYDVKM come from the germline V gene. CDR3 length: 16 residues. CDR3 in DNA: TGTGCCAGCAGTTTATCAGACAGGCTTCCCTCCTACGAGCAGTACTTC. It is translated as CASSLSDRLPSYEQYF.

The J gene is TRBJ2-3, the V gene TRBV2; TRBD2 matches 11 bases. The germline V gene encodes CDR1 SNHLY and CDR2 FYNNEI. With V trimmed by 6 bases and J by 0 bases, 17 bases remained unmatched. The CDR3 runs 20 residues. The CDR3 sequence: CASSGSGTSGEPHSTDTQYF. CDR3 in DNA: TGTGCCAGCAGCGGTTCCGGGACTAGCGGAGAACCCCATAGCACAGATACGCAGTATTTT.

The J gene is TRBJ1-1, the V gene TRBV27; TRBD1 matches 7 bases. The CDR3 totals 13 residues. The J segment lost 6 bases and the V segment lost 3 bases, leaving 4 bases of the junction unmatched. The germline CDR1 and CDR2 sequences are MNHEY and SMNVEV (reference sequence). Here the CDR3 DNA reads TGTGCCAGCAGTTTCTTCCAGGGGGCTGAAGCTTTCTTT. Translating gives CASSFFQGAEAFF.

The chain has TRBV28 and TRBJ2-7; 12 positions match TRBD2. V dropped 2 bases and J dropped 5; count of bases not matched to a gene: 4. The CDR3 extends over 15 amino acids. Germline V gives CDR1 MDHEN, CDR2 SYDVKM. CDR3 sequence reads: CASSLRLAGGDEQYF. The CDR3 region has the DNA TGTGCCAGCAGTTTAAGGCTAGCGGGAGGGGACGAGCAGTACTTC.

The genes are TRBV6-5 and TRBJ1-1; 8 positions agree with TRBD1. Germline CDR1 MNHEY, CDR2 SVGAGI. V shed 2 bases and J 1 base; nucleotides not matched to a gene: 0. CDR3 length equals 14 residues. Here the CDR3 reads CASSYGQGNTEAFF. DNA of the CDR3: TGTGCCAGCAGTTACGGACAGGGGAACACTGAAGCTTTCTTT.

This chain joins TRBV20-1 and TRBJ1-2; D might be TRBD1 (6 bases). Trimming took off 5 bases at V and 7 bases at J, with 11 bases between the two ends. Germline loops: CDR1 DFQATT, CDR2 SNEGSKA (reference sequence). The CDR3 contains 11 residues. CDR3 sequence (DNA): TGCAGTGCTTACAGGGACGGTGGCTACACCTTC. Its protein product is CSAYRDGGYTF.

This sequence joins TRBV3-1 (or the pseudogene TRBV3-2) and TRBJ2-7; D tentatively reads TRBD1 or TRBD2 (5 bases each). The CDR3 is made up of 14 amino acids. The germline V and J ends were trimmed by 4 bases and 3 bases, with 13 bases remaining between them. Germline loops: CDR1 LGHDT, CDR2 YNNKEL (reference sequence). For the CDR3, the DNA is TGTGCCAGCAGCCTACGGGACCAAAACTACGAGCAGTACTTC. This codes for CASSLRDQNYEQYF.

The chain employs TRBV11-2 and TRBJ1-6; 8 bases map to TRBD1. J gave up 4 bases and V 1 base, and 12 bases lay outside the gene matches. Germline CDR1 and CDR2: SGHAT and FQNNGV. The CDR3 is 19 amino acids. CDR3 residues: CASSLVRGTTGEYNSPLHF. DNA of the CDR3: TGTGCCAGCAGCTTAGTAAGGGGGACGACAGGGGAATATAATTCACCCCTCCACTTT. Based on the CDR3 plus reference TRBV11-2 and TRBJ1-6, the full variable domain is EAGVAQSPRYKIIEKRQSVAFWCNPISGHATLYWYQQILGQGPKLLIQFQNNGVVDDSQLPKDRFSAERLKGVDSTLKIQPAKLEDSAVYLCASSLVRGTTGEYNSPLHFGNGTRLTVT.

The chain links TRBV12-3 or TRBV12-4 to TRBJ1-1; D is unresolved. Trimming removed 0 bases from V and 8 bases from J, with 10 bases in between. This CDR3 contains 13 residues. As DNA, the CDR3 is TGTGCCAGCAGTTTAGCGCGCTCCAAGGAAGCTTTCTTT. Amino acid sequence: CASSLARSKEAFF.

This clone was recorded once. V gene TRBV10-3 combines with J gene TRBJ2-2; D ambiguous. Trimming took off 3 bases at V and 4 bases at J, with 15 bases between the two ends. Germline V gene data show CDR1 as ENHRY and CDR2 as SYGVKD. The CDR3 has 16 residues. The CDR3 DNA follows: TGTGCCATCAGTGATAAGGGCAGGTGGGCCACCGGGGAGCTGTTTTTT. Translating gives CAISDKGRWATGELFF.

The chain carries TRBV5-4 and TRBJ2-1; 9 bases match TRBD2. Germline lookup yields CDR1 SGHNT and CDR2 YYREEE (reference sequence). This CDR3 has 15 residues. The V segment lost 1 base and the J segment 7 bases; nucleotides outside the gene matches: 6. CDR3 sequence (DNA): TGTGCCAGCAGCTTGTGGCTAGCGGGGCCTAATGAGCAGTTCTTC. It codes for CASSLWLAGPNEQFF.

The chain couples TRBV10-3 to TRBJ2-2; D assignment may be TRBD1 or TRBD2 (5 bases each). The CDR3 length is 17 residues. The V end lost 2 bases, the J end lost 1 base, and 14 bases lay between the germline ends. Germline CDR1 reads ENHRY; CDR2 reads SYGVKD. Written as DNA, the CDR3 is TGTGCCATCAGTGAGGACCTTGGGACCCGGAACACCGGGGAGCTGTTTTTT. It translates to CAISEDLGTRNTGELFF.

The chain employs TRBV27 and TRBJ2-6; no reliable D call. CDR1 is MNHEY and CDR2 is SMNVEV in the germline V gene (reference sequence). The CDR3 loop spans 16 amino acids. Trimming removed 6 bases at V and 0 bases at J, with 12 bases between. CDR3 protein: CASRPPLNSGANVLTF. The CDR3 DNA sequence: TGTGCCAGCAGACCTCCCCTTAACTCTGGGGCCAACGTCCTGACTTTC.

This clone was picked up a small number of times. This chain joins TRBV5-4 and TRBJ1-2; the D gene is possibly TRBD1 (5 bases). The CDR3 is 14 amino acids. Per the germline V gene, CDR1 is SGHNT and CDR2 is YYREEE (reference sequence). Trimming stripped 5 bases from V and 5 bases from J, with 16 bases between. The CDR3: CASSHMGGMYGYTF. In DNA form, the CDR3 reads TGTGCCAGCAGTCACATGGGGGGGATGTATGGCTACACCTTC. Drawing the rest from reference TRBV5-4 and TRBJ1-2, the complete variable domain is ETGVTQSPTHLIKTRGQQVTLRCSSQSGHNTVSWYQQALGQGPQFIFQYYREEENGRGNFPPRFSGLQFPNYSSELNVNALELDDSALYLCASSHMGGMYGYTFGSGTRLTVV.

The chain couples TRBV27 to TRBJ1-4; D is uncertain. V dropped 5 bases and J dropped 5 bases, with 15 bases sitting between them. The CDR3 consists of 15 residues. Germline assignment: CDR1 MNHEY and CDR2 SMNVEV (reference sequence). CDR3 protein: CASSPETGANEKLFF. The CDR3 coding sequence is TGTGCCAGCAGTCCTGAGACCGGAGCGAATGAAAAACTGTTTTTT. Variable domain in full (rest from reference TRBV27 and TRBJ1-4): EAQVTQNPRYLITVTGKKLTVTCSQNMNHEYMSWYRQDPGLGLRQIYYSMNVEVTDKGDVPEGYKVSRKEKRNFPLILESPSPNQTSLYFCASSPETGANEKLFFGSGTQLSVL.

CDR3 in amino acids: CASSRGTNTGELFF. The CDR3 nucleotides are TGTGCCAGCAGCCGGGGGACGAACACCGGGGAGCTGTTTTTT. The rearrangement uses TRBV14 and TRBJ2-2, with D possibly being TRBD1 or TRBD2 (5 bases each). CDR1 SGHDN and CDR2 FVKESK come from the germline V gene. CDR3 length: 14 residues. The V end was cut by 4 bases, the J end by 0 bases, with 6 bases between. The full variable domain, its missing parts supplied by reference TRBV14 and TRBJ2-2, is EAGVTQFPSHSVIEKGQTVTLRCDPISGHDNLYWYRRVMGKEIKFLLHFVKESKQDESGMPNNRFLAERTGGTYSTLKVQPAELEDSGVYFCASSRGTNTGELFFGEGSRLTVL.

The CDR3 here is CASSGRAGWTGNTIYF. The CDR3 bases are TGTGCCAGCAGCGGGCGGGCAGGGTGGACTGGAAACACCATATATTTT. The chain joins TRBV9 to TRBJ1-3; possible D gene TRBD1, 5 bases. This CDR3 is built from 16 residues. CDR1 and CDR2 (germline): SGDLS, YYNGEE. Trimming pared 3 bases from V and 2 bases from J, leaving 15 bases between.

The chain employs TRBV27 and TRBJ2-2, with D possibly being TRBD1 (6 bases). The ends were cut back, 2 bases at V and 1 base at J, with 11 bases in the middle. There are 16 residues in the CDR3. CDR1 and CDR2 from the germline V gene are MNHEY and SMNVEV (reference sequence). The CDR3 is CASSLRSGVNTGELFF. The CDR3, as DNA: TGTGCCAGCAGTTTACGGTCAGGGGTGAACACCGGGGAGCTGTTTTTT.

This chain uses TRBV19 with TRBJ2-1, with a possible D match to TRBD2 (5 bases). The CDR3 runs 16 residues. Per germline, CDR1 LNHDA and CDR2 SQIVND (reference sequence). Trimming took off 7 bases at V and 0 bases at J, with 16 bases between the two ends. CDR3 in amino acids: CASNSGGQSSYNEQFF. Here the CDR3 DNA reads TGTGCCAGTAACTCCGGCGGGCAAAGCTCCTACAATGAGCAGTTCTTC. Using reference TRBV19 and TRBJ2-1 for the parts outside the CDR3, the full variable domain is DGGITQSPKYLFRKEGQNVTLSCEQNLNHDAMYWYRQDPGQGLRLIYYSQIVNDFQKGDIAEGYSVSREKKESFPLTVTSAQKNPTAFYLCASNSGGQSSYNEQFFGPGTRLTVL.

This chain joins TRBV7-3 and TRBJ2-3; 9 bases map to TRBD2. The CDR3 runs 16 residues. Looked up from germline, CDR1 is SGHTA and CDR2 is FQGTGA. V dropped 4 bases and J dropped 1; count of bases not matched to a gene: 6. CDR3 DNA sequence: TGTGCCAGCAGCTCGCGGCGGGGGGGCGGCACAGATACGCAGTATTTT. Its translation is CASSSRRGGGTDTQYF.

The chain couples TRBV11-1 to TRBJ2-6; D not certain. Germline lookup yields CDR1 SGHAT and CDR2 FQDESV (reference sequence). This CDR3 region has 14 residues. V lost 5 bases to trimming and J lost 0 bases, with 5 bases between them. CDR3: CASSRFSGANVLTF. CDR3 sequence (DNA): TGTGCCAGCAGCCGGTTCTCTGGGGCCAACGTCCTGACTTTC.

The chain carries TRBV2 and TRBJ2-3; D is ambiguous. Per the germline V gene, CDR1 is SNHLY and CDR2 is FYNNEI. The V and J ends lost 9 bases and 2 bases respectively, with 9 bases between them. This CDR3 spans 12 amino acids. CDR3 DNA sequence: TGTGCCAGTGGGAAACCCACAGATACGCAGTATTTT. Amino acids: CASGKPTDTQYF.

V is TRBV24-1 and J is TRBJ1-2; no clear D gene. The CDR3 consists of 13 residues. Germline V gene data show CDR1 as KGHDR and CDR2 as SFDVKD. V was shortened by 3 bases and J by 9 bases, with 13 bases between the two germline ends. The CDR3 nucleotides are TGTGCCACCAGTGATGAATTTGAGGGTAGCTACACCTTC. This translates into CATSDEFEGSYTF.

The gene calls are TRBV30 and TRBJ1-6; 9 bases align to TRBD1. Per germline, CDR1 GTSNPN and CDR2 SVGIG (reference sequence). V trimming: 7 bases; J trimming: 1 base; junction bases outside the gene matches: 8. This CDR3 has 16 residues. CDR3 bases: TGTGCCTCACCAGGACAGGGGATGTCCTATAATTCACCCCTCCACTTT. Protein: CASPGQGMSYNSPLHF.

The rearrangement uses TRBV6-4 and TRBJ2-1, with D tentatively TRBD2 (5 bases). Germline V gene lookup returns CDR1 MRHNA and CDR2 SNTAGT. The CDR3 is made up of 11 amino acids. The germline V and J ends were trimmed by 8 bases and 12 bases, with 14 bases remaining between them. The CDR3 here is CASGSGSRQFF. The CDR3 nucleotides read TGTGCCAGCGGCAGCGGCTCACGGCAGTTCTTC.

This sequence joins TRBV14 and TRBJ2-7; TRBD2 is a possible D gene (5 bases). The V end lost 0 bases, the J end lost 4 bases, and 13 bases lay between the germline ends. Germline-derived CDR1 and CDR2 are SGHDN and FVKESK. CDR3 size: 15 residues. DNA for the CDR3: TGTGCCAGCAGCCAAGAAAACACGTGGGAGTACGAGCAGTACTTC. It translates to CASSQENTWEYEQYF.

The V and J genes are TRBV28 and TRBJ1-5; D remains unclear. Germline loops: CDR1 MDHEN, CDR2 SYDVKM. The CDR3 has 13 residues. With 3 bases removed from V and 3 bases from J, the gap between germline ends came to 6 bases. In DNA, the CDR3 is TGTGCCAGCAGTTTCAAAGTCAATCAGCCCCAGCATTTT. It codes for CASSFKVNQPQHF.

The chain has TRBV4-2 and TRBJ1-4; D may be TRBD1 (5 bases). This CDR3 is built from 15 residues. The germline V gene encodes CDR1 LGHNA and CDR2 YNFKEQ. V was cut by 0 bases and J by 7 bases, with 12 bases left in between. The CDR3 spells CASSQDGPGREKLFF. The CDR3 DNA reads TGTGCCAGCAGCCAAGATGGGCCAGGGCGTGAAAAACTGTTTTTT.

This clone came up a few times. The chain couples TRBV5-1 to TRBJ1-4; 7 bases are shared with TRBD1. After removal of 4 bases from V and 5 bases from J, the junction contained 14 bases not matched to a gene. Per the germline V gene, CDR1 is SGHRS and CDR2 is YFSETQ. The length of the CDR3 is 17 residues. The CDR3 DNA sequence: TGCGCCAGCAGCCCCTCCCCAACAGGGGCTTCAAATGAAAAACTGTTTTTT. Protein product: CASSPSPTGASNEKLFF.

The chain has TRBV28 and TRBJ1-2; possible D gene TRBD1, 5 bases. Deletions cut 3 bases from V and 1 base from J, with 6 bases between. The germline V gene encodes CDR1 MDHEN and CDR2 SYDVKM. The CDR3 runs 13 residues. The CDR3 nucleotides are TGTGCCAGCAGTTTCAGGGATAACTATGGCTACACCTTC. This encodes CASSFRDNYGYTF.